This T cell receptor beta chain was sequenced during a study of cytomegalovirus exposure and HLA in healthy donors. About the study: Around 77% of some 390 genotyped donors fell in the Caucasian-associated ancestry cluster.

Use of 60 Vbeta and 13 Jbeta primers characterized the PCR. Using immunoSEQ multiplex PCR, the repertoire was profiled, and TCRdb retains in-frame clones only, with some absent. The sample lists roughly 130,000 clones; approximately 68% were seen once. Germline-derived CDR1 and CDR2 are KGHSH and LQKENI. The CDR3 is made up of 18 amino acids. V was pared by 0 bases and J by 4 bases, with 6 bases of the junction left unmatched. Comments on this clone: Its antigen is unidentified.

Whole-study findings and limits: The study labeled 170 or so TCR beta chains cytomegalovirus-associated. In vitro, a few CMV-associated chains proved specific for CMV antigens.

The receptor was derived from a man in his thirties or forties in good health and CMV-seropositive. Material: PBMCs. The rearrangement joins TRBV18 to TRBJ2-2; TRBD2 matches 12 bases. The CDR3 sequence is CASSPPSSGRARTGELFF. Here the CDR3 DNA reads TGTGCCAGCTCACCACCGTCTAGCGGGAGGGCACGCACCGGGGAGCTGTTTTTT.